The next 27 T cell receptor beta chains were all read from a single sample in a study of control samples from healthy donors and cancer patients. This table comes from immunoSEQ multiplex PCR, and its TCRdb copy is limited to in-frame clones, with some not included. Counted here are about 96,000 clones, about 92% occurring once; the ten biggest clones make up 6.5% to 9.5%. The specimen sequenced was blood. The receptors were sampled from a man between 18 and 35 years old in good health.

This chain connects TRBV7-3 to TRBJ2-1; D possibly corresponds to TRBD2 (6 bases). Germline CDR1 reads SGHTA; CDR2 reads FQGTGA. The length of the CDR3 is 16 residues. Trimming cost V 4 bases and J 8 bases, with 21 bases left between them. The CDR3 protein is CASSSGLNLRGDEQFF. CDR3 DNA sequence: TGTGCCAGCAGCTCTGGACTAAATTTGCGGGGCGATGAGCAGTTCTTC.

The genes are TRBV27 and TRBJ1-2; D is possibly TRBD1 (6 bases). V was pared by 6 bases and J by 4 bases, with 18 bases between. Germline values: CDR1 MNHEY, CDR2 SMNVEV (reference sequence). This CDR3 region has 15 residues. The CDR3 spells CASRPGQSSGYGYTF. CDR3 coding DNA: TGTGCCAGCAGACCGGGACAAAGTTCAGGCTATGGCTACACCTTC.

The V and J genes are TRBV6-2 or TRBV6-3 and TRBJ1-6, with 10 bases fitting TRBD1. CDR1 is MNHEY and CDR2 is SVGEGT in the germline V gene. The trim removed 5 bases at V and 5 bases at J, leaving 6 bases unmatched. The CDR3 covers 16 residues. The CDR3 reads CASSDLGTGDNSPLHF. CDR3 in DNA: TGTGCCAGCAGTGACCTCGGGACAGGGGATAATTCACCCCTCCACTTT.

The chain employs TRBV5-1 and TRBJ1-5; TRBD1 matches at 7 bases. The CDR3 runs 15 residues. J gave up 6 bases and V 0 bases, and 6 bases lay outside the gene matches. From germline, CDR1 is SGHRS and CDR2 YFSETQ. As DNA, the CDR3 is TGCGCCAGCAGCTTGGAAGGGGGCCGGGGTCAGCCCCAGCATTTT. Encoded protein: CASSLEGGRGQPQHF.

The CDR3 spells CASSPQGYEQYF. The CDR3 DNA follows: TGTGCCAGCAGCCCCCAAGGCTACGAGCAGTACTTC. The V gene is TRBV5-4, the J gene TRBJ2-7; D is ambiguous. The germline gives CDR1 SGHNT, CDR2 YYREEE (reference sequence). The V gene lost 4 bases and the J gene lost 3 bases, with 8 bases spanning the gap. The CDR3 totals 12 residues. Full variable domain (rest looked up from reference TRBV5-4 and TRBJ2-7): ETGVTQSPTHLIKTRGQQVTLRCSSQSGHNTVSWYQQALGQGPQFIFQYYREEENGRGNFPPRFSGLQFPNYSSELNVNALELDDSALYLCASSPQGYEQYFGPGTRLTVT.

This chain connects TRBV7-2 to TRBJ1-1; possibly TRBD1 for D (5 bases). V was pared by 5 bases and J by 0 bases, with 16 bases between. The CDR3 sequence is 16 residues long. The germline gives CDR1 SGHTA, CDR2 FQGNSA. CDR3 region: CASSLLDRALNTEAFF. The CDR3 nucleotides read TGTGCCAGCAGCCTTTTAGACAGAGCCCTGAACACTGAAGCTTTCTTT.

V is TRBV7-9 and J is TRBJ2-1; D is possibly TRBD2 (5 bases). With 5 bases removed from V and 3 bases from J, the gap between germline ends came to 17 bases. Germline V gene lookup returns CDR1 SEHNR and CDR2 FQNEAQ (reference sequence). There are 16 residues in the CDR3. This chain's CDR3 is CASSDTRSGFYNEQFF. The CDR3 DNA reads as TGTGCCAGCAGCGATACTAGATCGGGGTTCTACAATGAGCAGTTCTTC. Filled out from reference TRBV7-9 and TRBJ2-1, the complete variable domain reads DTGVSQNPRHKITKRGQNVTFRCDPISEHNRLYWYRQTLGQGPEFLTYFQNEAQLEKSRLLSDRFSAERPKGSFSTLEIQRTEQGDSAMYLCASSDTRSGFYNEQFFGPGTRLTVL.

The chain combines TRBV27 with TRBJ2-3, with D unclear. The CDR3 loop spans 15 amino acids. Germline V gene lookup returns CDR1 MNHEY and CDR2 SMNVEV (reference sequence). Trimming removed 5 bases at V and 0 bases at J, with 12 bases between. The CDR3 is CASSRPLGSTDTQYF. The CDR3 DNA is TGTGCCAGCAGTCGCCCCCTCGGCAGCACAGATACGCAGTATTTT.

This chain connects TRBV13 to TRBJ2-1, with D tentatively TRBD1 (5 bases). V lost 0 bases, J lost 4 bases, and 7 bases lay in between. Germline CDR1 reads PRHDT; CDR2 reads FYEKMQ (reference sequence). The CDR3 totals 14 residues. CDR3 residues: CASSLGQGYNEQFF. The CDR3 nucleotides read TGTGCCAGCAGCTTAGGTCAGGGATACAATGAGCAGTTCTTC.

This clone showed up just a few times. This chain connects TRBV4-2 to TRBJ2-2; 8 bases align to TRBD2. Germline lookup yields CDR1 LGHNA and CDR2 YNFKEQ. V lost 4 bases, J lost 6 bases, and 7 bases stayed unmatched. The CDR3 loop spans 15 amino acids. CDR3 sequence reads: CASSRSGSGAGELFF. In DNA form, the CDR3 reads TGTGCCAGCAGCCGAAGCGGGAGCGGCGCCGGGGAGCTGTTTTTT.

The genes are TRBV7-2 and TRBJ1-1; D is uncertain. This CDR3 has 15 residues. Germline V gene sequence: CDR1 SGHTA, CDR2 FQGNSA. V was shortened by 1 base and J by 8 bases, with 17 bases between the two germline ends. CDR3 loop: CASSLGVFDGREAFF. The CDR3 nucleotides are TGTGCCAGCAGCTTAGGGGTTTTTGACGGTAGGGAAGCTTTCTTT.

This clone was seen a single time. The J gene is TRBJ2-3, the V gene TRBV6-2 or TRBV6-3; 13 positions match TRBD2. The CDR3 has 17 residues. J was trimmed by 3 bases and V by 2 bases; bases with no gene match: 5. Germline CDR1 MNHEY, CDR2 SVGEGT. The CDR3 loop is CASSYPWTSGRTDTQYF. DNA for the CDR3: TGTGCCAGCAGTTACCCTTGGACTAGCGGGAGAACAGATACGCAGTATTTT.

V usage is TRBV12-5 and J usage is TRBJ2-3; no firm D call. The ends were cut back, 6 bases at V and 0 bases at J, with 16 bases in the middle. Germline loops: CDR1 LGHNT, CDR2 FRNRAP. The CDR3 covers 16 residues. The CDR3 sequence is CASGLTSTPSTDTQYF. The CDR3 DNA sequence: TGTGCTAGTGGACTCACCAGCACACCCAGCACAGATACGCAGTATTTT.

The chain employs TRBV28 and TRBJ1-1; D not resolved. Germline CDR1 and CDR2: MDHEN and SYDVKM. Trimming took 3 bases from V and 1 from J, leaving 12 bases between them. The CDR3 has 15 residues. CDR3 in DNA: TGTGCCAGCAGTTTGCGAGGGTTTGGGAACACTGAAGCTTTCTTT. Its translation: CASSLRGFGNTEAFF.

This chain links TRBV9 with TRBJ2-7, with D possibly matching TRBD1 (5 bases). Trimming left V 1 base short and J 3 bases short, with 14 bases between. This CDR3 is built from 15 residues. Germline V gives CDR1 SGDLS, CDR2 YYNGEE. CDR3 amino acids: CASSVTADSFYEQYF. The CDR3 DNA is TGTGCCAGCAGCGTAACCGCAGACAGTTTCTACGAGCAGTACTTC.

This chain connects TRBV5-1 to TRBJ1-1, with D maybe TRBD1 (6 bases). CDR1 is SGHRS, CDR2 YFSETQ, per germline. Trimming took 3 bases from V and 10 from J, leaving 13 bases between them. CDR3 length equals 12 residues. For the CDR3, the DNA is TGCGCCAGCAGCTCCTATGGGGGCAGAGCTTTCTTT. Amino acid sequence: CASSSYGGRAFF.

The V and J genes are TRBV7-2 and TRBJ2-1, with 10 bases matching TRBD2. V lost 5 bases, J lost 5 bases, and 3 bases stayed unmatched. Germline CDR1 SGHTA, CDR2 FQGNSA. CDR3 size: 14 residues. The CDR3 here is CASSLTSGDNEQFF. In nucleotides, the CDR3 is TGTGCCAGCAGCCTAACTAGCGGGGACAATGAGCAGTTCTTC.

The chain has TRBV5-1 and TRBJ2-3; a possible D gene is TRBD2 (6 bases). The germline gives CDR1 SGHRS, CDR2 YFSETQ. This CDR3 has 16 residues. V was clipped by 4 bases and J by 2 bases, with 17 bases between them. CDR3 amino acids: CASSLAGTLNTDTQYF. The CDR3 coding sequence is TGCGCCAGCAGCCTGGCCGGGACTCTGAACACAGATACGCAGTATTTT. The whole variable domain, filled in from reference TRBV5-1 and TRBJ2-3, reads KAGVTQTPRYLIKTRGQQVTLSCSPISGHRSVSWYQQTPGQGLQFLFEYFSETQRNKGNFPGRFSGRQFSNSRSEMNVSTLELGDSALYLCASSLAGTLNTDTQYFGPGTRLTVL.

This chain joins TRBV4-1 and TRBJ2-7; 7 bases match TRBD1. The J segment lost 3 bases and the V segment lost 2 bases, leaving 10 bases of the junction unmatched. Germline V lookup: CDR1 MGHRA, CDR2 YSYEKL. CDR3 size: 16 residues. CDR3 sequence reads: CASSQSTGQSLYEQYF. For the CDR3, the DNA is TGCGCCAGCAGCCAATCGACGGGACAGTCCCTCTACGAGCAGTACTTC.

The chain links TRBV4-3 to TRBJ2-5; tentatively, D is TRBD2 (5 bases). Trimming cost V 0 bases and J 4 bases, with 21 bases left between them. The CDR3 loop spans 18 amino acids. The V gene's germline CDR1 is LGHNA and CDR2 YSLEER. CDR3 sequence reads: CASSQELVRVPAGETQYF. The CDR3 DNA reads TGCGCCAGCAGCCAAGAGCTAGTCCGGGTCCCTGCGGGAGAGACCCAGTACTTC.

This chain links TRBV11-3 with TRBJ1-2, with a possible D match to TRBD1 (5 bases). The CDR3 has 13 residues. The germline V gene has CDR1 SGHNT and CDR2 YENEEA. Trimming removed 3 bases from V and 6 bases from J, with 11 bases in between. The CDR3 is CASSFYGGNGYTF. Written as DNA, the CDR3 is TGTGCCAGCAGCTTTTACGGGGGAAATGGCTACACCTTC.

V usage is TRBV19 and J usage is TRBJ2-4; 14 bases are a match to TRBD2. Trimming took 1 base from V and 0 from J; bases not matched to a gene: 5. Germline lookup yields CDR1 LNHDA and CDR2 SQIVND (reference sequence). The CDR3 is made up of 19 amino acids. As DNA, the CDR3 is TGTGCCAGTAGTATAGCTGGGACTAGCGGGGGCCTAGCCAAAAACATTCAGTACTTC. It codes for CASSIAGTSGGLAKNIQYF.

This sequence joins TRBV27 and TRBJ1-1; tentative D call: TRBD1 (6 bases). V was shortened by 5 bases and J by 1 base, with 14 bases between the two germline ends. Germline V gene data show CDR1 as MNHEY and CDR2 as SMNVEV (reference sequence). CDR3 length: 15 residues. The CDR3: CASSTRTASNTEAFF. CDR3 DNA sequence: TGTGCCAGCAGTACCCGGACAGCGTCGAACACTGAAGCTTTCTTT.

As concerns this clone: One end of the junction fails to match germline, which may point to a read error. The genes are TRBV7-7 and TRBJ2-7, with TRBD1 matching 10 bases. The germline CDR1 and CDR2 sequences are SSHAT and FNYEAQ (reference sequence). The CDR3 contains 14 residues. The DNA of the CDR3 is TGTGCTAGCAGCCTGAATGACAGGGGGCACGAGCAGTACTTC. Encoded protein: CASSLNDRGHEQYF.

The V gene is TRBV10-3, the J gene TRBJ1-5; D ambiguous. This CDR3 has 15 residues. Germline lookup yields CDR1 ENHRY and CDR2 SYGVKD. The V and J ends lost 1 base and 2 bases respectively, with 9 bases between them. The CDR3 nucleotides read TGTGCCATCAGTGAGTTCTGGGAACGCAATCAGCCCCAGCATTTT. Protein: CAISEFWERNQPQHF.

This clone was picked up one time. V usage is TRBV15 and J usage is TRBJ2-1, with TRBD2 matching over 10 bases. This CDR3 has 15 amino acids. J lost 10 bases, V lost 3 bases, and 9 bases had no gene match. The germline CDR1 and CDR2 sequences are LNHNV and YYDKDF (reference sequence). CDR3 region: CATSSGTSARLEQFF. The CDR3, as DNA: TGTGCCACCAGCAGTGGGACTAGCGCGAGACTAGAGCAGTTCTTC.

This chain connects TRBV9 to TRBJ1-1; D gene ambiguous. Deletions cut 2 bases from V and 1 base from J, with 9 bases between. This CDR3 has 14 amino acids. From germline, CDR1 is SGDLS and CDR2 YYNGEE. In DNA, the CDR3 is TGTGCCAGCAGCGTGTGGCCGGGGAACACTGAAGCTTTCTTT. This codes for CASSVWPGNTEAFF.